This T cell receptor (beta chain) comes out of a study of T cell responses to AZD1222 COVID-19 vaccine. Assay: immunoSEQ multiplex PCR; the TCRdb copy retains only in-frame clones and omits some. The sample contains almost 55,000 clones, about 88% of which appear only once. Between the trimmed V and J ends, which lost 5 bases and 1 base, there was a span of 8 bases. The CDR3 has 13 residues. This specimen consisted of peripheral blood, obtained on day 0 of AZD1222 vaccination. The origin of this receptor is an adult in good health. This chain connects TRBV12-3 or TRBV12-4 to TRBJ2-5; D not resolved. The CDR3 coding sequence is TGTGCCAGCAGTCTTTCGAGCCAAGAGACCCAGTACTTC. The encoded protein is CASSLSSQETQYF.